A single sample is the source of the 10 T cell receptor beta chains below, sequenced in a study of cytomegalovirus exposure and HLA in healthy donors. The PCR used 60 Vbeta and 13 Jbeta primers. The data were produced by immunoSEQ multiplex PCR, yet TCRdb's version contains in-frame clones alone and is incomplete. The sample consists of around 75,000 clones, about 80% of them appearing once. Input material: PBMCs. The receptors stem from a man aged 35 to 55 in good health and CMV-seronegative.

CDR3 sequence (DNA): TGTGCCAGCTACTCCTCCGGGCAGGGTCCAGATACGCAGTATTTT. Residues: CASYSSGQGPDTQYF. This chain uses TRBV7-2 with TRBJ2-3; possible D gene TRBD1, 5 bases. V was cut by 8 bases and J by 4 bases, with 19 bases left in between. Germline V gives CDR1 SGHTA, CDR2 FQGNSA. The CDR3 has 15 residues.

V and J are TRBV13 and TRBJ1-2; the match to TRBD1 covers 9 bases. The CDR3 loop spans 16 amino acids. The germline CDR1 and CDR2 sequences are PRHDT and FYEKMQ (reference sequence). Trimming took 5 bases from V and 1 from J; bases not matched to a gene: 8. CDR3 DNA sequence: TGTGCCAGCAGCACCCCGGGACAGGGCATTAACTATGGCTACACCTTC. Protein sequence: CASSTPGQGINYGYTF.

This clone was seen only once. V is TRBV30 and J is TRBJ1-1, with unresolved D. CDR3 length equals 12 residues. Germline V gene data show CDR1 as GTSNPN and CDR2 as SVGIG (reference sequence). The V end was cut by 4 bases, the J end by 5 bases, with 11 bases between. The CDR3 is CAWTQRRTEAFF. Written as DNA, the CDR3 is TGTGCCTGGACCCAAAGGAGGACTGAAGCTTTCTTT.

This rearrangement joins TRBV9 to TRBJ1-3; D might be TRBD1 (6 bases). The CDR3 sequence is 15 residues long. Germline V gives CDR1 SGDLS, CDR2 YYNGEE. The germline V and J ends were trimmed by 6 bases and 0 bases, with 13 bases remaining between them. CDR3 amino acids: CASNQDSSSGNTIYF. DNA of the CDR3: TGTGCCAGCAACCAGGACAGTAGCTCTGGAAACACCATATATTTT.

This clone was seen a few times. This chain connects TRBV10-3 to TRBJ2-7; D not certain. V was trimmed by 0 bases and J by 2 bases, leaving 14 bases between them. Germline V gives CDR1 ENHRY, CDR2 SYGVKD. The CDR3 extends over 16 amino acids. CDR3: CAISESSHTSPYEQYF. The CDR3, as DNA: TGTGCCATCAGTGAGTCATCACATACCTCACCCTACGAGCAGTACTTC.

The chain recombines TRBV18 with TRBJ2-5; weak D call: TRBD1 (6 bases). Trimming removed 3 bases at V and 5 bases at J, with 13 bases between. The CDR3 extends over 14 amino acids. Germline V gene data show CDR1 as KGHSH and CDR2 as LQKENI. The DNA for the CDR3 is TGTGCCAGCTCACCCCAGGACAGTAGGGAGACCCAGTACTTC. This translates into CASSPQDSRETQYF.

The chain carries TRBV19 and TRBJ2-7, with a tentative D call TRBD1 (6 bases). From germline, CDR1 is LNHDA and CDR2 SQIVND (reference sequence). This CDR3 spans 14 amino acids. V was trimmed by 1 base and J by 3 bases, leaving 10 bases between them. The CDR3 here is CASSIVTGNYEQYF. Here the CDR3 DNA reads TGTGCCAGTAGTATAGTCACAGGGAACTACGAGCAGTACTTC.

This sequence joins TRBV19 and TRBJ2-3; TRBD1 is a possible D gene (6 bases). Germline CDR1 reads LNHDA; CDR2 reads SQIVND (reference sequence). Trimming took off 6 bases at V and 6 bases at J, with 22 bases between the two ends. The CDR3 contains 16 residues. CDR3 DNA: TGTGCCAGTAGCCGCGGTGGGACAAACCCGTCGGATACGCAGTATTTT. Its protein is CASSRGGTNPSDTQYF.

The V and J genes are TRBV5-1 and TRBJ2-7, with D possibly matching TRBD1 (8 bases). Germline-derived CDR1 and CDR2 are SGHRS and YFSETQ. The CDR3 is 16 amino acids. Deletions cut 5 bases from V and 0 bases from J, with 18 bases between. The CDR3: CASSSSTGGDSYEQYF. The CDR3 DNA is TGCGCCAGCAGTTCCTCCACAGGGGGGGACTCCTACGAGCAGTACTTC.

The V call is TRBV10-3, the J call TRBJ1-2; TRBD1 might be the D (6 bases). Per the germline V gene, CDR1 is ENHRY and CDR2 is SYGVKD. The CDR3 consists of 16 residues. V lost 6 bases, J lost 2 bases, and 19 bases lay in between. CDR3 loop: CAIRTTGSSANYGYTF. CDR3 sequence (DNA): TGTGCCATCAGGACGACAGGTTCCTCGGCCAACTATGGCTACACCTTC.